These T cell receptor beta chains were read from a single sample in a study of blood T cell repertoires in COVID-19. TCRdb keeps only in-frame clones here, not all; method: immunoSEQ multiplex PCR. The sample records 100,000 to 150,000 clones, approximately 90% being singletons. Specimen: peripheral blood. Receptors originate from a man aged 45-65 years with acute or convalescent COVID-19. CDR3s include the opening cysteine and the closing phenylalanine or tryptophan. The D gene is left open where the match is weak. Clone size appears in some rows only: once, few, many, or a class for an expanded clone.

v_call	j_call	d_call	clone_size	cdr3_length	cdr3_aa	cdr3_nt
TRBV5-1	TRBJ1-1	-	-	13	CASHRPDYTEAFF	TGCGCCAGCCACAGACCGGACTACACTGAAGCTTTCTTT
TRBV6-1	TRBJ2-3	TRBD1	-	12	CASSEGQGTQYF	TGTGCCAGCAGTGAAGGACAGGGTACGCAGTATTTT
TRBV9	TRBJ2-7	-	-	14	CASSVAPSSYEQYF	TGTGCCAGCAGCGTAGCTCCCAGCTCCTACGAGCAGTACTTC
TRBV7-2	TRBJ2-7	-	few	13	CASSSGVGYEQYF	TGTGCCAGCAGCTCAGGGGTTGGTTACGAGCAGTACTTC
TRBV7-9	TRBJ1-3	-	-	12	CANQGRRNTIYF	TGTGCCAACCAGGGCCGTCGGAACACCATATATTTT
TRBV5-4	TRBJ2-3	TRBD1	few	15	CASSSADRTTDTQYF	TGTGCCAGCAGCTCTGCGGACAGGACAACAGATACGCAGTATTTT
TRBV5-1	TRBJ2-3	TRBD1	-	14	CASSFGQGVDTQYF	TGCGCCAGCAGCTTCGGGCAGGGGGTCGATACGCAGTATTTT
TRBV19	TRBJ2-1	TRBD1	-	14	CASSVGQGYNEQFF	TGTGCCAGTAGTGTCGGACAGGGCTACAATGAGCAGTTCTTC
TRBV7-9	TRBJ1-6	TRBD1	once	19	CASSPSVTGYFDGNSPLHF	TGTGCCAGCAGCCCCTCGGTGACAGGGTATTTTGATGGTAATTCACCCCTCCACTTT
TRBV28	TRBJ2-7	-	-	13	CASSRDTRYEQYF	TGTGCCAGCAGCCGGGACACCCGCTACGAGCAGTACTTC
TRBV3-1/TRBV3-2	TRBJ1-3	TRBD1	-	16	CASTYRGTGAGNTIYF	TGTGCCAGCACCTACAGGGGGACAGGGGCCGGAAACACCATATATTTT
TRBV10-3	TRBJ1-2	-	-	19	CAAEPVRALTGIPNYGYTF	TGTGCCGCCGAACCCGTAAGGGCTCTAACAGGAATTCCCAACTATGGCTACACCTTC
TRBV3-1/TRBV3-2	TRBJ1-4	-	-	14	CASKAREENEKLFF	TGTGCCAGCAAGGCGAGGGAAGAGAATGAAAAACTGTTTTTT
TRBV5-1	TRBJ2-7	TRBD1	-	15	CASNLGGQGSYEQYF	TGCGCCAGCAACCTCGGGGGACAGGGTTCCTACGAGCAGTACTTC
TRBV18	TRBJ1-1	TRBD1	-	15	CASSQTGTGNTEAFF	TGTGCCAGCTCACAAACCGGGACAGGGAACACTGAAGCTTTCTTT
TRBV12-3/TRBV12-4	TRBJ2-5	TRBD1	once	13	CASSLGTGETQYF	TGTGCCAGCAGTTTGGGGACAGGGGAGACCCAGTACTTC
TRBV6-5	TRBJ1-5	-	-	13	CASSPPAGQPQHF	TGTGCCAGCAGCCCCCCGGCGGGGCAGCCCCAGCATTTT
TRBV5-1	TRBJ2-7	-	-	14	CASSFAGPPYEQYF	TGCGCCAGCAGCTTCGCGGGGCCCCCCTACGAGCAGTACTTC
TRBV6-5	TRBJ2-7	-	-	13	CASSYGPDYEQYF	TGTGCCAGCAGTTACGGGCCAGATTACGAGCAGTACTTC
TRBV7-2	TRBJ1-1	-	-	13	CASNRGVGTEAFF	TGTGCCAGCAATCGGGGTGTGGGAACTGAAGCTTTCTTT
TRBV19	TRBJ1-5	-	-	15	CASSFAVRSNQPQHF	TGTGCCAGTAGTTTCGCAGTACGTAGCAATCAGCCCCAGCATTTT
TRBV19	TRBJ2-1	-	-	15	CASSIYPGSHNEQFF	TGTGCCAGTAGTATTTATCCGGGATCCCACAATGAGCAGTTCTTC
TRBV5-5	TRBJ1-4	-	-	14	CASSLAAGLEKLFF	TGTGCCAGCAGCTTGGCTGCGGGCCTTGAAAAACTGTTTTTT
TRBV4-1	TRBJ2-2	TRBD1	-	16	CASSQGQGSRTGELFF	TGCGCCAGCAGCCAAGGACAGGGGAGTCGGACCGGGGAGCTGTTTTTT
TRBV5-1	TRBJ1-6	-	-	17	CASSPPGQQWSDSPLHF	TGCGCCAGCAGCCCACCGGGACAACAATGGTCTGATTCACCCCTCCACTTT
TRBV28	TRBJ1-1	TRBD1	-	13	CASSGGQTTEAFF	TGTGCCAGCAGTGGGGGACAGACAACTGAAGCTTTCTTT
TRBV11-1	TRBJ2-3	TRBD2	-	15	CASSERGGLTHTQYF	TGTGCCAGCAGCGAACGGGGGGGCCTCACTCATACGCAGTATTTT
TRBV6-2/TRBV6-3	TRBJ1-5	-	-	14	CASSPLGVLQPQHF	TGTGCCAGCAGTCCCCTAGGGGTATTACAGCCCCAGCATTTT
TRBV10-3	TRBJ1-5	-	-	13	CAISPRVEEPQHF	TGTGCCATCAGCCCCAGGGTTGAGGAGCCCCAGCATTTT
TRBV15	TRBJ1-1	-	few	13	CATAGLMNTEAFF	TGTGCCACCGCGGGACTCATGAACACTGAAGCTTTCTTT
TRBV5-6	TRBJ2-7	-	-	13	CASSLDTSYEQYF	TGTGCCAGCAGCTTGGACACCTCCTACGAGCAGTACTTC
TRBV27	TRBJ1-6	-	-	17	CASSSQPWGGDNSPLHF	TGTGCCAGCAGTTCACAACCCTGGGGGGGCGATAATTCACCCCTCCACTTT
TRBV27	TRBJ1-1	-	-	14	CASSPGLSVTEAFF	TGTGCCAGCAGCCCGGGACTTTCAGTCACTGAAGCTTTCTTT
TRBV28	TRBJ1-5	-	-	12	CASSGGNQPQHF	TGTGCCAGCAGTGGGGGGAATCAGCCCCAGCATTTT
TRBV6-6	TRBJ2-1	-	-	15	CASSYKTVSPGEQFF	TGTGCCAGCAGTTATAAGACTGTTTCACCGGGTGAGCAGTTCTTC
TRBV4-1	TRBJ2-4	-	-	16	CASSQLSTAIKNIQYF	TGCGCCAGCAGCCAACTCAGTACAGCAATCAAAAACATTCAGTACTTC
TRBV2	TRBJ2-5	TRBD2	-	13	CASSELGGETQYF	TGTGCCAGCAGTGAATTGGGGGGGGAGACCCAGTACTTC
TRBV6-1	TRBJ1-1	-	-	13	CASSELRATEAFF	TGTGCCAGCAGTGAACTCAGGGCCACTGAAGCTTTCTTT
TRBV25-1	TRBJ1-1	TRBD1	-	15	CASRESGQGVTEAFF	TGTGCCAGCAGGGAATCGGGACAGGGCGTCACTGAAGCTTTCTTT
TRBV9	TRBJ1-1	-	-	16	CASSFPPGLSNTEAFF	TGTGCCAGCAGCTTTCCCCCGGGACTGTCGAACACTGAAGCTTTCTTT
TRBV7-9	TRBJ2-5	-	-	15	CASSLPRGFGETQYF	TGTGCCAGCAGCTTACCAAGGGGATTTGGAGAGACCCAGTACTTC
TRBV9	TRBJ2-2	TRBD2	-	16	CASSVSYSGNSGELFF	TGTGCCAGCAGCGTTAGTTATAGCGGGAACTCCGGGGAGCTGTTTTTT
TRBV30	TRBJ1-2	TRBD1	-	14	CAGTPGQINYGYTF	TGTGCCGGCACCCCGGGACAGATAAATTATGGCTACACCTTC
TRBV7-8	TRBJ1-4	-	-	15	CASSPTRVTNEKLFF	TGTGCCAGCAGCCCGACTAGGGTAACTAATGAAAAACTGTTTTTT
TRBV2	TRBJ1-1	TRBD1	-	13	CASSRQGKTEAFF	TGTGCCAGCAGTCGACAGGGGAAGACTGAAGCTTTCTTT
TRBV20-1	TRBJ1-5	-	-	13	CSASQERYQPQHF	TGCAGTGCTAGTCAGGAAAGATATCAGCCCCAGCATTTT
TRBV7-2	TRBJ2-3	-	-	14	CASSSDSSTDTQYF	TGTGCCAGCAGCTCTGACAGCTCCACAGATACGCAGTATTTT
TRBV28	TRBJ1-5	-	few	16	CASSSLMSGENQPQHF	TGTGCCAGCAGTTCCCTAATGTCAGGGGAAAATCAGCCCCAGCATTTT
TRBV28	TRBJ1-6	-	-	14	CASSPHLDNSPLHF	TGTGCCAGCAGTCCGCACCTAGATAATTCACCCCTCCACTTT
TRBV6-5	TRBJ1-3	TRBD1	-	15	CASRLGQFSGNTIYF	TGTGCCAGCAGATTGGGACAGTTCTCTGGAAACACCATATATTTT
TRBV12-3/TRBV12-4	TRBJ2-1	-	-	11	CASSGGNEQFF	TGTGCCAGCAGCGGGGGAAATGAGCAGTTCTTC
TRBV3-1/TRBV3-2	TRBJ2-2	-	-	15	CASSQATTNTGELFF	TGTGCCAGCAGCCAAGCGACAACGAACACCGGGGAGCTGTTTTTT
TRBV3-1/TRBV3-2	TRBJ2-7	-	-	14	CASSPTTSSHEQYF	TGTGCCAGCAGCCCCACGACTAGTTCCCACGAGCAGTACTTC
TRBV4-2	TRBJ1-2	-	few	17	CASSQDEGMGANYGYTF	TGTGCCAGCAGCCAAGACGAGGGGATGGGGGCCAACTATGGCTACACCTTC
TRBV6-5	TRBJ2-5	-	-	11	CAIRGQETQYF	TGTGCCATCCGAGGTCAAGAGACCCAGTACTTC
TRBV6-5	TRBJ2-5	TRBD2	-	15	CASSYRLAGGETQYF	TGTGCCAGCAGTTACAGGCTAGCGGGGGGAGAGACCCAGTACTTC
TRBV4-1	TRBJ2-1	TRBD2	-	16	CASSPYTSGSGNEQFF	TGCGCCAGCAGCCCTTATACTAGCGGGAGTGGTAATGAGCAGTTCTTC
TRBV2	TRBJ2-5	-	-	14	CASSGTSFVETQYF	TGTGCCAGCAGTGGGACTTCCTTCGTGGAGACCCAGTACTTC
TRBV19	TRBJ2-3	TRBD2	once	15	CASSIMRGGADTQYF	TGTGCCAGTAGTATAATGAGGGGAGGGGCAGATACGCAGTATTTT